Below, 15 T cell receptor beta chains from the same sample are listed, as sequenced in a study of cytomegalovirus exposure and HLA in healthy donors. Sequencing used immunoSEQ multiplex PCR; TCRdb keeps in-frame clones, though not all of them. The sample holds roughly 260,000 clones, 80% to 90% seen once. The sequenced sample consisted of PBMCs. The source is a man between 18 and 29 years old in good health and CMV-seronegative.

V is TRBV5-6 and J is TRBJ2-7; 9 bases map to TRBD1. With V trimmed by 3 bases and J by 1 base, 5 bases remained unmatched. This CDR3 region has 15 residues. Germline V lookup: CDR1 SGHDT, CDR2 YYEEEE. The CDR3 protein is CASSSRDRVSYEQYF. CDR3 nucleotide sequence: TGTGCCAGCAGCTCCCGGGACAGGGTGTCCTACGAGCAGTACTTC.

The chain has TRBV7-9 and TRBJ1-1, with 7 bases fitting TRBD1. There are 14 residues in the CDR3. The ends lost 4 bases at V and 1 base at J; junction bases unmatched: 3. CDR1 is SEHNR and CDR2 is FQNEAQ in the germline V gene (reference sequence). Here the CDR3 DNA reads TGTGCCAGCAGCTGGGGGACAGCGAACACTGAAGCTTTCTTT. It encodes CASSWGTANTEAFF.

The rearrangement links TRBV27 to TRBJ2-7; no clear D. The germline V gene has CDR1 MNHEY and CDR2 SMNVEV (reference sequence). CDR3 length: 12 amino acids. Trimming removed 5 bases at V and 6 bases at J, with 11 bases between. CDR3 in DNA: TGTGCCAGCAGTCCCCTCGGGTCCGAGCAGTACTTC. As protein: CASSPLGSEQYF.

The chain employs TRBV4-3 and TRBJ2-5; 8 nucleotides agree with TRBD1. Germline CDR1 LGHNA, CDR2 YSLEER. This CDR3 spans 15 amino acids. J gave up 3 bases and V 1 base, and 4 bases lay outside the gene matches. The CDR3 nucleotides read TGCGCCAGCAGCCAAGTGGCAGGGGGCAAAGAGACCCAGTACTTC. Amino acid sequence: CASSQVAGGKETQYF.

The sample holds a few counts of this clone. The chain uses TRBV6-6 and TRBJ1-1; TRBD1 might be the D (5 bases). The CDR3 has 15 amino acids. Looked up from germline, CDR1 is MNHNY and CDR2 is SVGAGI (reference sequence). The V and J ends lost 3 bases and 4 bases respectively, with 15 bases between them. In DNA form, the CDR3 reads TGTGCCAGCAGTTATCAGGGAGGTAGTGGCACTGAAGCTTTCTTT. It codes for CASSYQGGSGTEAFF.

The chain uses TRBV11-2 and TRBJ2-7; TRBD1 might be the D (6 bases). Looked up from germline, CDR1 is SGHAT and CDR2 is FQNNGV. This CDR3 spans 16 amino acids. V dropped 2 bases and J dropped 1 base, with 15 bases sitting between them. The CDR3 DNA reads as TGTGCCAGCAGCTTATCCCAGGGGCCAGGGTCCTACGAGCAGTACTTC. It is translated as CASSLSQGPGSYEQYF.

This clone was counted ten times or more. V is TRBV7-2 and J is TRBJ2-7; tentatively, D is TRBD2 (5 bases). Trimming cost V 5 bases and J 3 bases, with 20 bases left between them. The CDR3 consists of 16 residues. From germline, CDR1 is SGHTA and CDR2 FQGNSA. The CDR3 region is CASSISLAGLFYEQYF. In nucleotides, the CDR3 is TGTGCCAGCAGCATTTCCCTGGCGGGTCTCTTCTACGAGCAGTACTTC.

This chain uses TRBV6-6 with TRBJ1-2; 9 bases line up with TRBD1. The CDR3 extends over 13 amino acids. The germline V gene encodes CDR1 MNHNY and CDR2 SVGAGI (reference sequence). V trimming: 7 bases; J trimming: 8 bases; junction bases outside the gene matches: 8. The CDR3 region is CASITQGAGGYTF. Here the CDR3 DNA reads TGTGCCAGCATTACACAGGGGGCAGGAGGCTACACCTTC.

This rearrangement joins TRBV19 to TRBJ1-2; D is perhaps TRBD1 (6 bases). The CDR3 loop spans 15 amino acids. Germline lookup yields CDR1 LNHDA and CDR2 SQIVND (reference sequence). V shed 9 bases and J shed 7 bases, with 24 bases lying between them. CDR3 sequence: CASRGGGGLPSGYTF. CDR3 coding DNA: TGTGCCAGCAGAGGGGGGGGTGGCCTTCCTTCTGGCTACACCTTC.

The J gene is TRBJ1-2, the V gene TRBV7-2, with 7 bases aligning to TRBD1. V gave up 3 bases and J gave up 0 bases; unmatched junction bases: 1. Germline CDR1 is SGHTA and CDR2 is FQGNSA. The CDR3 runs 14 residues. The CDR3 nucleotides are TGTGCCAGCAGCTTGGACAGGACTAACTATGGCTACACCTTC. Translation: CASSLDRTNYGYTF.

V and J are TRBV12-5 and TRBJ1-5; D gene ambiguous. This CDR3 region has 12 residues. Germline V gene data show CDR1 as LGHNT and CDR2 as FRNRAP. Trimming stripped 5 bases from V and 10 bases from J, with 12 bases between. The CDR3 loop is CASGGGGLPQHF. In DNA, the CDR3 is TGTGCTAGTGGTGGAGGTGGTCTACCCCAGCATTTT.

The chain carries TRBV21-1 and TRBJ1-2. TRBV21-1 is annotated as a pseudogene. This CDR3 has 12 amino acids. CDR3 amino acids: CASTGNFYGYTF. CDR3 sequence (DNA): TGTGCCAGCACCGGGAACTTCTATGGCTACACCTTC.

This chain joins TRBV19 and TRBJ2-1, with TRBD2 matching over 13 bases. The V segment lost 6 bases and the J segment 1 base; nucleotides outside the gene matches: 12. The germline V gene has CDR1 LNHDA and CDR2 SQIVND (reference sequence). CDR3 length: 19 amino acids. The CDR3 here is CASSSGLAGQGGSYNEQFF. The CDR3 coding sequence is TGTGCCAGTAGCTCGGGACTAGCGGGACAGGGAGGGTCCTACAATGAGCAGTTCTTC. Full variable domain (missing parts from reference TRBV19 and TRBJ2-1): DGGITQSPKYLFRKEGQNVTLSCEQNLNHDAMYWYRQDPGQGLRLIYYSQIVNDFQKGDIAEGYSVSREKKESFPLTVTSAQKNPTAFYLCASSSGLAGQGGSYNEQFFGPGTRLTVL.

This clone was found once. V and J are TRBV27 and TRBJ2-3; TRBD2 aligns across 14 bases. Germline CDR1 reads MNHEY; CDR2 reads SMNVEV (reference sequence). This CDR3 is 15 amino acids long. With 5 bases clipped from V and 5 bases from J, the junction kept 3 bases outside the gene matches. The DNA for the CDR3 is TGTGCCAGCAGTCCGGGGACTAGCGGGGGAGATACGCAGTATTTT. Residues: CASSPGTSGGDTQYF.

The V and J genes are TRBV4-1 and TRBJ2-7, with D perhaps matching TRBD1 (5 bases). V lost 3 bases, J lost 2 bases, and 17 bases lay in between. Germline V gene lookup returns CDR1 MGHRA and CDR2 YSYEKL. This CDR3 comprises 16 residues. CDR3 DNA: TGCGCCAGCAGCCAGTCTGTCGTAAGGGGTCCCTACGAGCAGTACTTC. Protein product: CASSQSVVRGPYEQYF.